Below are 6 T cell receptor beta chains sequenced from a single sample in a study of beta chain features in type 1 diabetes. Whole-study findings and limits: All four CD4+ subsets of Type 1 diabetes patients contained TCRB CDR3s that were moderately but significantly shorter.

For these receptors, no antigen is known. All of the isolated RNA was reverse transcribed, so expressed TCRB transcripts were sequenced. Generated by immunoSEQ multiplex PCR, the TCRdb table keeps only in-frame clones and is missing some. The sample lists hundreds of thousands of clones; approximately 11% were seen once. The sequencing sample was made of naive CD4+ T cells from blood. The receptor source for this set is a man aged 25-45 years with type 1 diabetes.

The chain has TRBV5-4 and TRBJ1-2, with no clear D. The CDR3 contains 13 residues. V lost 0 bases to trimming and J lost 8 bases, with 11 bases between them. The germline V gene encodes CDR1 SGHNT and CDR2 YYREEE (reference sequence). DNA of the CDR3: TGTGCCAGCAGCTTGGCATCATCGGAGGGCTACACCTTC. Translated: CASSLASSEGYTF.

This clone was counted only a few times. V is TRBV30 and J is TRBJ2-5; D is possibly TRBD2 (7 bases). This CDR3 is 12 amino acids long. Trimming cost V 6 bases and J 7 bases, with 15 bases left between them. Per the germline V gene, CDR1 is GTSNPN and CDR2 is SVGIG (reference sequence). The CDR3 protein is CACLRGGATQYF. The DNA of the CDR3 is TGTGCCTGCTTACGAGGGGGGGCGACCCAGTACTTC.

The rearrangement links TRBV9 to TRBJ2-7, with D perhaps TRBD2 (7 bases). There are 15 residues in the CDR3. In germline, CDR1 is SGDLS, CDR2 YYNGEE. V lost 5 bases to trimming and J lost 3 bases, with 18 bases between them. The CDR3, as DNA: TGTGCCAGCAGTCGGGTAGGGGGAGGGTACTACGAGCAGTACTTC. Its protein is CASSRVGGGYYEQYF.

This clone was seen more than once but under ten times. This chain joins TRBV11-3 and TRBJ1-1; TRBD1 might be the D (6 bases). Germline loops: CDR1 SGHNT, CDR2 YENEEA. The CDR3 has 14 amino acids. Trimming stripped 5 bases from V and 2 bases from J, with 12 bases between. In DNA, the CDR3 is TGTGCCAGCAGCCGTGACAGGTATAACACTGAAGCTTTCTTT. Translation gives CASSRDRYNTEAFF.

The V call is TRBV12-5, the J call TRBJ2-1; TRBD1 is a possible D gene (5 bases). Trimming removed 0 bases at V and 8 bases at J, with 5 bases between. The CDR3 spans 12 residues. Looked up from germline, CDR1 is LGHNT and CDR2 is FRNRAP. This CDR3 reads CASGLVQDEQFF. The DNA for the CDR3 is TGTGCTAGTGGTTTGGTACAGGATGAGCAGTTCTTC.

This clone occurred a few times. V is TRBV29-1 and J is TRBJ2-3; D is undetermined. Germline CDR1 reads SQVTM; CDR2 reads ANQGSEA. This CDR3 has 14 residues. Deletions cut 7 bases from V and 1 base from J, with 15 bases between. The CDR3 reads CSARRNPGTDTQYF. CDR3 sequence (DNA): TGCAGCGCCCGCAGGAATCCTGGCACAGATACGCAGTATTTT.